This record concerns one T cell receptor (beta chain) sequence. Its antigen is undetermined. Unique molecular identifiers were carried by the TCR beta cDNA libraries. One entry per CDR3 protein, called by TCRdb with MiXCR from the PCR reads. This table has 600,000 to 750,000 distinct CDR3 sequences, approximately 60% appearing once. These data are taken from a study of post-analysis software for immune sequencing data. Study-wide results and caveats: Among multiple sclerosis patients, normalized Chao1 diversity was significantly below that of controls. Five or six TRBV segments, TRBV5-6, TRBV5-1 and TRBV20-1 among them, were found more frequent in patients than controls.

Germline trimming cut 1 base from V and 1 base from J; bases unmatched to any gene: 5. CDR3 size: 15 residues. Germline V gene lookup returns CDR1 SQVTM and CDR2 ANQGSEA. The rearrangement links TRBV29-1 to TRBJ1-2; TRBD1 matches 8 bases. This clonotype originated in a girl aged 2-15 years with multiple sclerosis. The sequencing input was blood. This chain's CDR3 is CSVEGDRTVNYGYTF. CDR3 DNA sequence: TGCAGCGTTGAAGGGGACAGGACGGTTAACTATGGCTACACCTTC. The whole variable domain, filled in from reference TRBV29-1 and TRBJ1-2, reads SAVISQKPSRDICQRGTSLTIQCQVDSQVTMMFWYRQQPGQSLTLIATANQGSEATYESGFVIDKFPISRPNLTFSTLTVSNMSPEDSSIYLCSVEGDRTVNYGYTFGSGTRLTVV.